Below, 10 T cell receptor beta chains from the same sample are listed, as sequenced in a study of cytomegalovirus exposure and HLA in healthy donors. Sequenced by immunoSEQ multiplex PCR; TCRdb stores in-frame clones only, minus some. This table has about 160,000 clones, roughly nine tenths appearing once. Sequencing was done on a sample of PBMCs. These receptor sequences come from a woman under 40 in good health and CMV-seronegative.

The J gene is TRBJ2-1, the V gene TRBV7-7; 9 positions match TRBD2. CDR3 length: 17 residues. Per germline, CDR1 SSHAT and CDR2 FNYEAQ (reference sequence). The trim removed 0 bases at V and 4 bases at J, leaving 7 bases unmatched. CDR3 in DNA: TGTGCCAGCAGCTTAGCGGGCGGGAGGGCCCTTTACAATGAGCAGTTCTTC. Protein product: CASSLAGGRALYNEQFF.

The rearrangement uses TRBV25-1 and TRBJ2-7, with 7 bases identical to TRBD1. The CDR3 consists of 16 residues. CDR1 and CDR2 (germline): MGHDK, SYGVNS. V was pared by 3 bases and J by 2 bases, with 10 bases of the junction left unmatched. DNA for the CDR3: TGTGCCAGCAGTGACGTTTCTATGACAGGGACCTACGAGCAGTACTTC. Translation gives CASSDVSMTGTYEQYF.

CDR3 sequence (DNA): TGTGCCGGAGGAACAGGCGCCTACGAGCAGTACTTC. Its translation is CAGGTGAYEQYF. This sequence joins TRBV28 and TRBJ2-7, with D perhaps given as TRBD1 or TRBD2 (5 bases each). Trimming took 11 bases from V and 2 from J, leaving 13 bases between them. The CDR3 runs 12 residues. Germline assignment: CDR1 MDHEN and CDR2 SYDVKM.

The rearrangement links TRBV5-3 to TRBJ2-7; the match to TRBD2 covers 9 bases. TRBV5-3 is an ORF; its function is uncertain. Trimming took 2 bases from V and 3 from J; bases not matched to a gene: 15. There are 18 residues in the CDR3. The CDR3 reads CARSFPAGGLFIRYEQYF. CDR3 nucleotides: TGTGCCAGAAGCTTCCCAGCGGGAGGTCTTTTCATCCGCTACGAGCAGTACTTC.

The sample holds a few counts of this clone. V is TRBV6-1 and J is TRBJ1-3; a weak D match, TRBD1 (5 bases). Germline CDR1 and CDR2: MNHNS and SASEGT. This CDR3 region has 14 residues. Trimming removed 2 bases at V and 2 bases at J, with 7 bases between. The CDR3 loop reads CASSESGTGNTIYF. The CDR3 DNA sequence: TGTGCCAGCAGTGAATCAGGGACTGGAAACACCATATATTTT.

The chain joins TRBV9 to TRBJ1-4, with 10 nucleotides matching TRBD1. This CDR3 spans 16 amino acids. The J segment lost 4 bases and the V segment lost 3 bases, leaving 6 bases of the junction unmatched. From germline, CDR1 is SGDLS and CDR2 YYNGEE. The CDR3 sequence: CASSAGQGLFNEKLFF. The CDR3 nucleotides read TGTGCCAGCAGCGCGGGACAGGGGCTCTTTAATGAAAAACTGTTTTTT.

The table lists this clone with many counts. The rearrangement joins TRBV14 to TRBJ1-2, with D perhaps matching TRBD1 (6 bases). Trimming stripped 4 bases from V and 6 bases from J, with 18 bases between. This CDR3 is built from 15 residues. Germline V lookup: CDR1 SGHDN, CDR2 FVKESK. CDR3 in amino acids: CASSRGTRLIDGYTF. The CDR3 DNA is TGTGCCAGCAGCCGAGGGACACGTCTTATTGATGGCTACACCTTC.

The rearrangement uses TRBV9 and TRBJ2-1; D is undetermined. V lost 3 bases and J 4 bases, leaving 17 bases between the germline ends. The CDR3 sequence is 16 residues long. Per the germline V gene, CDR1 is SGDLS and CDR2 is YYNGEE. CDR3 bases: TGTGCCAGCAGCGCCTCTCCAAGTGGAGCTTACAATGAGCAGTTCTTC. Translation gives CASSASPSGAYNEQFF.

The gene calls are TRBV4-3 and TRBJ1-1, with 8 bases lining up with TRBD1. V was clipped by 2 bases and J by 2 bases; unmatched bases: 4. In germline, CDR1 is LGHNA, CDR2 YSLEER. This CDR3 is built from 15 residues. The CDR3 nucleotides are TGCGCCAGCAGCCAATTAACAGGGGGTAACACTGAAGCTTTCTTT. Amino acids: CASSQLTGGNTEAFF.

This chain joins TRBV6-1 and TRBJ2-1; the match to TRBD2 covers 8 bases. The germline gives CDR1 MNHNS, CDR2 SASEGT. The V gene end was trimmed by 0 bases and the J gene end by 3 bases; junction bases not matched to a gene: 4. The CDR3 length is 16 residues. The CDR3 sequence is CASSEASSGRYNEQFF. The CDR3 coding sequence is TGTGCCAGCAGTGAAGCTTCTAGCGGGCGCTACAATGAGCAGTTCTTC.